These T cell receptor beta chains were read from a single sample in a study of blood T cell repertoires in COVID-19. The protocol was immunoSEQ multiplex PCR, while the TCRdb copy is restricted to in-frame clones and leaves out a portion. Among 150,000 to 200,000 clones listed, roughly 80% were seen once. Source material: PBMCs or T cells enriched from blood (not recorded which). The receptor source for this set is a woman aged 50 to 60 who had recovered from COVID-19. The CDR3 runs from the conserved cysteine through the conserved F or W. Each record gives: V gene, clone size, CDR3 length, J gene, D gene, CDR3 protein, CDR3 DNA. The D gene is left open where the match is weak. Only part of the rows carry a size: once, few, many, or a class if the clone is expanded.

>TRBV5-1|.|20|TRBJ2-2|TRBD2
CASSHYALGLAGDGLGELFF
TGCGCCAGCAGCCACTACGCATTGGGGCTAGCGGGAGACGGGCTCGGGGAGCTGTTTTTT
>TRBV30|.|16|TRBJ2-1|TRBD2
CAWSGPGAGDSEEQFF
TGTGCCTGGAGTGGCCCCGGAGCGGGAGACTCAGAAGAGCAGTTCTTC
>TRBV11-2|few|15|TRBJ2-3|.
CASSLGGSHSDTQYF
TGTGCCAGCAGCTTAGGAGGGAGTCATTCAGATACGCAGTATTTT
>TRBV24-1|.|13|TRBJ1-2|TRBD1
CATSSQGAYGYTF
TGTGCCACCAGTTCACAGGGGGCCTATGGCTACACCTTC
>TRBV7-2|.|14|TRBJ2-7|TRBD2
CASSFTSGSYEQYF
TGTGCCAGCAGCTTCACTAGCGGATCGTACGAGCAGTACTTC
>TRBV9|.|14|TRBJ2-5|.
CASSVARAGETQYF
TGTGCCAGCAGCGTAGCGAGGGCCGGCGAGACCCAGTACTTC
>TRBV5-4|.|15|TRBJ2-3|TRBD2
CASSSGLAGAYTQYF
TGTGCCAGCAGCTCCGGACTAGCGGGAGCGTATACGCAGTATTTT
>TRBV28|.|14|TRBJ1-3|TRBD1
CASSAGGRGNTIYF
TGTGCCAGCAGCGCAGGGGGCAGAGGAAACACCATATATTTT
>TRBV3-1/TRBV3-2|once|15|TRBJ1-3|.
CASSLGQYAGNTIYF
TGTGCCAGCAGCCTAGGACAGTACGCTGGAAACACCATATATTTT
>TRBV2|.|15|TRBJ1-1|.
CASSEAVQMNTEAFF
TGTGCCAGCAGTGAAGCGGTTCAGATGAACACTGAAGCTTTCTTT
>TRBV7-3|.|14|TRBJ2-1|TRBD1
CASGPGQGWNEQFF
TGTGCCAGCGGACCGGGACAGGGGTGGAATGAGCAGTTCTTC
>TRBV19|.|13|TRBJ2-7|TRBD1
CASSTRTGYEQYF
TGTGCCAGTAGCACAAGGACAGGGTACGAGCAGTACTTC
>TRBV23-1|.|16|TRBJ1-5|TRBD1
CASTPADRVVNQPQHF
TGCGCCAGCACTCCGGCGGACAGGGTTGTCAATCAGCCCCAGCATTTT
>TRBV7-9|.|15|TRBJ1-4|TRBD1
CASSTRPGQGSKLFF
TGTGCCAGCAGTACCCGGCCGGGACAGGGTTCTAAACTGTTTTTT
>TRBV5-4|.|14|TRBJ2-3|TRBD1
CASSPGQDTDTQYF
TGTGCCAGCAGCCCGGGACAGGACACAGATACGCAGTATTTT
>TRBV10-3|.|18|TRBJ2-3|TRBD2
CAIGGTSRRRAGTDTQYF
TGTGCCATCGGCGGGACTAGCCGAAGGAGGGCCGGCACAGATACGCAGTATTTT
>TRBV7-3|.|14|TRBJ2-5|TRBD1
CASSRGTGQETQYF
TGTGCCAGCAGCCGAGGGACAGGCCAAGAGACCCAGTACTTC
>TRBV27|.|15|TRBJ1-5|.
CASSSAGGPNQPQHF
TGTGCCAGCAGTTCCGCCGGGGGGCCCAATCAGCCCCAGCATTTT
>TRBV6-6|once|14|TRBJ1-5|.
CASLPSGGNQPQHF
TGTGCCAGCCTCCCCAGCGGTGGCAATCAGCCCCAGCATTTT
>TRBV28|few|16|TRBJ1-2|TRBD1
CASSSSSRGQVYGYTF
TGTGCCAGCAGTTCGAGCTCCAGGGGGCAGGTCTATGGCTACACCTTC
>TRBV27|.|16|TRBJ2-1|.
CASTFLGGQGQNEQFF
TGTGCCAGCACGTTTCTCGGGGGGCAGGGGCAGAATGAGCAGTTCTTC
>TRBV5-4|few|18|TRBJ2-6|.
CASTSPAGPSSGANVLTF
TGTGCCAGCACGAGCCCCGCGGGGCCATCCTCTGGGGCCAACGTCCTGACTTTC
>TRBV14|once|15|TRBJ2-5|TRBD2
CASSQFWGGVETQYF
TGTGCCAGCAGCCAATTTTGGGGGGGAGTGGAGACCCAGTACTTC
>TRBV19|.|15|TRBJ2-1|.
CASSIIYLQTNEQFF
TGTGCCAGTAGTATAATCTACCTCCAAACTAATGAGCAGTTCTTC
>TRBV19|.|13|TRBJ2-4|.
CASSRRERHIQYF
TGTGCCAGTAGTAGACGGGAGAGGCACATTCAGTACTTC
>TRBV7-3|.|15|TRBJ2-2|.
CASSSPLGGTGELFF
TGTGCCAGCAGCTCCCCCCTAGGGGGCACCGGGGAGCTGTTTTTT